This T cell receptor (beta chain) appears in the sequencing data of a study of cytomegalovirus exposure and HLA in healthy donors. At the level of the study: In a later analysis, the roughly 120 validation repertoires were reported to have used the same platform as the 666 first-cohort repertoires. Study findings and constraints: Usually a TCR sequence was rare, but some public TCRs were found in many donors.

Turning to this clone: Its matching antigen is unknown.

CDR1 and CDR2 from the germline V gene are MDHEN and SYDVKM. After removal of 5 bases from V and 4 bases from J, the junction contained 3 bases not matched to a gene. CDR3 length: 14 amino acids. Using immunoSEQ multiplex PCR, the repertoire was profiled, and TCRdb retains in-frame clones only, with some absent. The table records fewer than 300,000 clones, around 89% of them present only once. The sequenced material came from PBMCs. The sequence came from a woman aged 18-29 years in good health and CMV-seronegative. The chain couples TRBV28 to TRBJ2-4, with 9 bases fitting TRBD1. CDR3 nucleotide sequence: TGTGCCAGCAGTCGGACAGGGGCTAAAAACATTCAGTACTTC. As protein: CASSRTGAKNIQYF. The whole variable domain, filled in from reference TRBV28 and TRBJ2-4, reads DVKVTQSSRYLVKRTGEKVFLECVQDMDHENMFWYRQDPGLGLRLIYFSYDVKMKEKGDIPEGYSVSREKKERFSLILESASTNQTSMYLCASSRTGAKNIQYFGAGTRLSVL.